The rows below give T cell receptor beta chains drawn from one sample of a study of blood T cells in healthy people across ages. TCRdb re-called the 5' RACE reads through MiXCR, storing one row per CDR3 protein. The data show about 800,000 distinct CDR3 sequences, with around a quarter seen just once and under 4.5% held by the top ten. These data are also associated with another study on T cells of mothers and their children.

The sample comprised blood. Every receptor here comes from a boy younger than 18 in good health. Each CDR3 is given with its conserved first and last residue. Each record gives: CDR3 length, clone size, J gene, D gene, V gene, CDR3 protein, CDR3 DNA. D genes are given only for firm matches. The size of a clone is reported for some rows only, either as once, few or many, or as a class for expanded clones.

17	once	TRBJ2-1	TRBD1	TRBV19	CASSIDTGTVVYNEQFF	TGTGCCAGTAGTATAGACACCGGGACAGTAGTCTACAATGAGCAGTTCTTC
16	.	TRBJ2-7	TRBD1	TRBV10-3	CAISESGDRGNYEQYF	TGTGCCATCAGTGAGTCGGGAGACAGGGGAAACTACGAGCAGTACTTC
16	.	TRBJ2-6	.	TRBV4-3	CASSQDRQAGANVLTF	TGCGCCAGCAGCCAAGATCGACAGGCCGGGGCCAACGTCCTGACTTTC
13	.	TRBJ1-1	.	TRBV10-3	CAISDPDRLGAFF	TGTGCCATCAGTGACCCCGACAGGCTGGGAGCTTTCTTT
13	.	TRBJ2-7	.	TRBV10-3	CAISWDSDYEQYF	TGTGCCATCAGTTGGGATTCGGACTACGAGCAGTACTTC
17	few	TRBJ2-1	TRBD2	TRBV10-3	CAISEGYEGTSRPEQFF	TGTGCCATCAGTGAAGGGTATGAGGGGACTAGTCGTCCTGAGCAGTTCTTC
15	.	TRBJ2-7	.	TRBV7-2	CASSPGGGAEYEQYF	TGTGCCAGCAGCCCAGGTGGGGGGGCAGAGTACGAGCAGTACTTC
13	.	TRBJ2-7	.	TRBV12-3/TRBV12-4	CASSHRGGDEQYF	TGTGCCAGCAGCCACAGGGGGGGAGACGAGCAGTACTTC
17	.	TRBJ2-1	TRBD2	TRBV28	CASSYRDYRERGNEQFF	TGTGCCAGCAGTTACCGGGACTACCGGGAGAGGGGCAATGAGCAGTTCTTC
21	.	TRBJ2-1	TRBD2	TRBV7-3	CASSFKGVGLAGFSSYNEQFF	TGTGCCAGCAGCTTTAAGGGCGTCGGCCTAGCGGGGTTTAGCTCCTACAATGAGCAGTTCTTC
18	.	TRBJ2-5	TRBD2	TRBV28	CASSNPSLLAGDAETQYF	TGTGCCAGCAGTAACCCCTCCTTACTAGCGGGAGATGCGGAGACCCAGTACTTC
16	.	TRBJ2-1	.	TRBV29-1	CSVPFPARSSYNEQFF	TGCAGCGTCCCGTTTCCCGCCCGAAGCTCCTACAATGAGCAGTTCTTC
16	few	TRBJ1-2	TRBD1	TRBV4-1	CASSQPGQGKGDGYTF	TGCGCCAGCAGCCAACCGGGACAGGGGAAGGGAGATGGCTACACCTTC
11	.	TRBJ2-5	.	TRBV7-9	CASDWGGTQYF	TGTGCCAGCGACTGGGGCGGGACCCAGTACTTC
15	.	TRBJ1-3	.	TRBV6-5	CASSSGHSSGNTIYF	TGTGCCAGCAGTTCAGGACACAGCTCTGGAAACACCATATATTTT
13	.	TRBJ2-7	.	TRBV20-1	CSARGWGSYEQYF	TGCAGTGCTAGGGGATGGGGCTCCTACGAGCAGTACTTC
9	.	TRBJ2-3	.	TRBV29-1	CSVSDTQYF	TGCAGCGTTTCGGATACGCAGTATTTT
15	few	TRBJ2-5	TRBD1	TRBV12-3/TRBV12-4	CASRPGQGGKETQYF	TGTGCCAGCAGACCCGGACAGGGAGGAAAAGAGACCCAGTACTTC
15	.	TRBJ2-3	TRBD1	TRBV27	CASSRYRGSTDTQYF	TGTGCCAGCAGCCGGTACAGGGGAAGCACAGATACGCAGTATTTT
13	many	TRBJ2-7	.	TRBV29-1	CSVGNADSYEQYF	TGCAGCGTAGGTAACGCGGACAGCTACGAGCAGTACTTC
12	.	TRBJ1-2	.	TRBV6-2/TRBV6-3	CASSWTDYGYTF	TGTGCCAGCAGTTGGACAGACTATGGCTACACCTTC
13	.	TRBJ2-1	.	TRBV6-2/TRBV6-3	CASSYGAHNEQFF	TGTGCCAGCAGTTACGGGGCCCACAATGAGCAGTTCTTC
15	few	TRBJ1-4	.	TRBV27	CASAKEGLYREKLFF	TGTGCCAGCGCCAAGGAGGGGCTTTATCGTGAAAAACTGTTTTTT
14	.	TRBJ1-5	.	TRBV27	CASSLTRSNQPQHF	TGTGCCAGCAGTTTAACAAGGAGCAATCAGCCCCAGCATTTT
14	.	TRBJ2-7	TRBD2	TRBV20-1	CSAPPTSGTREQYF	TGCAGTGCTCCCCCCACGAGCGGGACCCGCGAGCAGTACTTC
15	few	TRBJ1-2	.	TRBV19	CASSIARDKGYGYTF	TGTGCCAGTAGTATAGCCAGGGACAAAGGCTATGGCTACACCTTC
19	.	TRBJ1-6	.	TRBV7-9	CASSLVAGEMDSYNSPLHF	TGTGCCAGCAGCTTAGTGGCAGGGGAAATGGACTCCTATAATTCACCCCTCCACTTT
18	.	TRBJ2-5	TRBD1	TRBV9	CASSVGKNAGGITETQYF	TGTGCCAGCAGCGTAGGGAAAAACGCAGGGGGCATTACGGAGACCCAGTACTTC
14	.	TRBJ2-5	.	TRBV5-1	CASSFDGIGYKQYF	TGCGCCAGCAGCTTCGACGGGATTGGCTACAAGCAGTACTTC
13	few	TRBJ2-5	.	TRBV12-3/TRBV12-4	CASSLVRRETQYF	TGTGCCAGCAGTTTAGTCCGACGTGAGACCCAGTACTTC
15	.	TRBJ2-5	TRBD1	TRBV29-1	CSAATRQGALETQYF	TGCAGCGCCGCGACCCGACAGGGGGCATTGGAGACCCAGTACTTC
12	.	TRBJ2-7	.	TRBV20-1	CSARTDSYEQYF	TGCAGTGCAAGGACAGATTCCTACGAGCAGTACTTC
15	.	TRBJ1-6	.	TRBV7-6	CASSLARATNSPLHF	TGTGCCAGCAGCTTAGCGCGGGCTACTAATTCACCCCTCCACTTT
17	.	TRBJ2-1	.	TRBV21-1	CASSKMVGESSYNEQFF	TGTGCCAGCAGCAAAATGGTCGGGGAGAGCTCCTACAATGAGCAGTTCTTC
16	few	TRBJ2-3	.	TRBV28	CASSLTQGVLADTQYF	TGTGCCAGCAGTTTAACCCAGGGAGTTCTCGCAGATACGCAGTATTTT
14	few	TRBJ1-4	TRBD1	TRBV12-3/TRBV12-4	CASSLTGLEEKLFF	TGTGCCAGCAGTTTGACAGGGTTGGAGGAAAAACTGTTTTTT